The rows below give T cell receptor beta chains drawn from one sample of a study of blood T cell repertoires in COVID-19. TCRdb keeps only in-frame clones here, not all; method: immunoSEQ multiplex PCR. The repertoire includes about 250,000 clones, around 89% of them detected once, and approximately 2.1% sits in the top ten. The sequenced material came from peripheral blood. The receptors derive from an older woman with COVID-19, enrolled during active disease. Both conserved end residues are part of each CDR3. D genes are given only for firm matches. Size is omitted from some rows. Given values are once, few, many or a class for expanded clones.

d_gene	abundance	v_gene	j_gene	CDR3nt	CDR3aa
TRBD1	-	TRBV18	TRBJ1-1	TGTGCCAGCTCACCCCGACAGGGCGAAGTCGCTGAAGCTTTCTTT	CASSPRQGEVAEAFF
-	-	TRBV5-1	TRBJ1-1	TGCGCCAGCAGCTTGGATGGTGCGAGGGCTCTGGCTGAAGCTTTCTTT	CASSLDGARALAEAFF
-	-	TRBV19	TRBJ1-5	TGTGCCAGTAGCGGTTCCAACGGAGTTCAGCCCCAGCATTTT	CASSGSNGVQPQHF
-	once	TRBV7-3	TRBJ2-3	TGTGCCAGCAGCCCCGCCAGGGAAAGCACAGATACGCAGTATTTT	CASSPARESTDTQYF
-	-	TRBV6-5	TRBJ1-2	TGTGCCAGCAGCAAGACAGGCACGTACTATGGCTACACCTTC	CASSKTGTYYGYTF
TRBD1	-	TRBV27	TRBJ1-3	TGTGCCACCCGAACAGGGGGTTCTGGAAACACCATATATTTT	CATRTGGSGNTIYF
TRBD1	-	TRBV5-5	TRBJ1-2	TGTGCCAGCAGCTCCTGGACAGGGACCCCCTCCTATCTGGGCTACACCTTC	CASSSWTGTPSYLGYTF
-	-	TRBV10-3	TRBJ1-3	TGTGCCATCAGACAGGCCAGCTCTGGAAACACCATATATTTT	CAIRQASSGNTIYF
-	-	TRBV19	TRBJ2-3	TGTGCCAGTAGTCGAGCTGGACTGAACACAGATACGCAGTATTTT	CASSRAGLNTDTQYF
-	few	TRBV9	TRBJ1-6	TGTGCCAGCAGCGTAAACGTGCAGGAAAATTCACCCCTCCACTTT	CASSVNVQENSPLHF
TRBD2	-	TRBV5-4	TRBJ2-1	TGTGCCAGCAGCTTACACACCGTTAGCGGGGGGCAGTTCTTC	CASSLHTVSGGQFF
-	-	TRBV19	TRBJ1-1	TGTGCCAGTAGTCGGCCATTGGAGTCCATGAACACTGAAGCTTTCTTT	CASSRPLESMNTEAFF
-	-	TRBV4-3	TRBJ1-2	TGCGCCAGCAGCCAAGATCACGGACAGATATATGGCTACACCTTC	CASSQDHGQIYGYTF
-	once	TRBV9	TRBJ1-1	TGTGCCAGCAGCGGAATTAACAGGGAAATATCGTATATGAACACTGAAGCTTTCTTT	CASSGINREISYMNTEAFF
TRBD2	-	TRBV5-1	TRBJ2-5	TGCGCCAGCAGCTCCGGGGGACTAGCGGGGCAGACCCAGTACTTC	CASSSGGLAGQTQYF
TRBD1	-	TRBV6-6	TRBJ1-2	TGTGCCAGCAGTAAAACGGACAGGGATCTAAGCGGCTACACCTTC	CASSKTDRDLSGYTF
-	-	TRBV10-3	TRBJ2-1	TGTGCCATCACCCTCGCCGCGGTAACGTTCGAGCAGTTCTTC	CAITLAAVTFEQFF
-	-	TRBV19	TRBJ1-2	TGTGCCAGTAGTGTCTCAGGGTACTATGGCTACACCTTC	CASSVSGYYGYTF
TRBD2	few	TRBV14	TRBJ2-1	TGTGCCAGCAGCCTCCAGCGGGGGTGGTCGAATGAGCAGTTCTTC	CASSLQRGWSNEQFF
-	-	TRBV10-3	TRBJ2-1	TGTGCCATCGGGGCTAGTGGGGGCCCTAATGAGCAGTTCTTC	CAIGASGGPNEQFF
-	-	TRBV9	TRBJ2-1	TGTGCCAGCAGCCGTACAGGGTCCTCTGAGCAGTTCTTC	CASSRTGSSEQFF
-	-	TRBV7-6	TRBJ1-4	TGTGCCAGCAGCTTAGAGGCCGGGGTGAATGAAAAACTGTTTTTT	CASSLEAGVNEKLFF
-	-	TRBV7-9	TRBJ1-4	TGTGCCAGCAGCTTACAGGGAAATAATGAAAAACTGTTTTTT	CASSLQGNNEKLFF
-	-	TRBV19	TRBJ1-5	TGTGCCAGTAGGGGGACGGGGGAAGGGCAGCCCCAGCATTTT	CASRGTGEGQPQHF
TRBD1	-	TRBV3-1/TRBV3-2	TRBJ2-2	TGTGCCAGCAGCCCCTATAGGACAGGGGTAAACACCGGGGAGCTGTTTTTT	CASSPYRTGVNTGELFF
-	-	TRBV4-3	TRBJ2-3	TGCGCCAGCAGCGACGCCCCGGGTACGCAGTATTTT	CASSDAPGTQYF
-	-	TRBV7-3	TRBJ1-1	TGTGCCAGCAGCTTATATGGGGGCGCGAACACTGAAGCTTTCTTT	CASSLYGGANTEAFF
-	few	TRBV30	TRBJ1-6	TGTGCCTGGAGTCCAGGGATACCCTATAATTCACCCCTCCACTTT	CAWSPGIPYNSPLHF
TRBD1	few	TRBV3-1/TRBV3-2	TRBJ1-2	TGTGCCAGCAGCCAAGATCTGACAGGGGGTGGCTACACCTTC	CASSQDLTGGGYTF
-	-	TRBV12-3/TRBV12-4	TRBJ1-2	TGTGCCAGCTCCGAGGCCCATTATGGCTACACCTTC	CASSEAHYGYTF
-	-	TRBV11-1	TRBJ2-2	TGTGCCAGCAGCCCTAATTACAGGGATGCCACCGGGGAGCTGTTTTTT	CASSPNYRDATGELFF
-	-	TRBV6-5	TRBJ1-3	TGTGCCAGCAGTAACAGCAGAAACACCATATATTTT	CASSNSRNTIYF
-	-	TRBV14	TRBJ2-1	TGTGCCAGCAGCCAAGCCAACTCACCCGGGACAATTATCAATGAGCAGTTCTTC	CASSQANSPGTIINEQFF
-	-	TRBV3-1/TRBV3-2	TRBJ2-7	TGTGCCAGCAGCCAAGACGCAAGCAGGGTGGCTGAGCAGTACTTC	CASSQDASRVAEQYF
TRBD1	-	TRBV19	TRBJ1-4	TGTGCCAGTAGTATTCGAGGACAGGGTGCCGGGAAGGAAAAACTGTTTTTT	CASSIRGQGAGKEKLFF